Presented here are 18 T cell receptor beta chains from one specimen sequenced in a study of regulatory T cells in long-lasting Graves disease. With iRepertoire HTBI primers and Arm-PCR of CDR3 regions, TCR beta libraries were built. TCRdb recomputed calls from the multiplex PCR reads with MiXCR, one row per CDR3 protein. The sample gives about 470,000 distinct CDR3 sequences, around a fifth of which show up once; about 7% is in the top ten. The sample's time point: persistent/refractory GD, antithyroid drugs over 5 years with positive TRAb. Scientists built the TCR library using RNA that was extracted from PBMCs. This sample comprised peripheral blood mononuclear cells (PBMCs), obtained when the disease was refractory, from a patient treated with antithyroid drugs. The receptors derive from a female donor with Graves disease.

This clonotype showed up just once. This chain uses TRBV5-6 with TRBJ1-2; TRBD1 might be the D (5 bases). The CDR3 covers 14 residues. CDR1 and CDR2 (germline): SGHDT, YYEEEE. V lost 4 bases to trimming and J lost 4 bases, with 14 bases between them. The CDR3 bases are TGTGCCAGCAGCCCGGGAGGGGTTGGCTATGGCTACACCTTC. Amino acids: CASSPGGVGYGYTF.

This clonotype showed up just a few times. This sequence joins TRBV27 and TRBJ1-1; 7 bases align to TRBD1. The CDR3 is 13 residues long. V shed 7 bases and J 10 bases; nucleotides not matched to a gene: 12. CDR1 is MNHEY and CDR2 is SMNVEV in the germline V gene (reference sequence). DNA of the CDR3: TGTGCCAGCAAAAGACAGGGCGGCGTTGGAGCTTTCTTT. The encoded protein is CASKRQGGVGAFF.

There are many counts of this clonotype. The chain couples TRBV7-3 to TRBJ1-5, with 8 bases aligning to TRBD1. Germline-derived CDR1 and CDR2 are SGHTA and FQGTGA. The J segment lost 3 bases and the V segment lost 2 bases, leaving 3 bases of the junction unmatched. This CDR3 spans 15 amino acids. The CDR3 protein is CASSLGTGTNQPQHF. The DNA of the CDR3 is TGTGCCAGCAGCTTAGGGACAGGCACCAATCAGCCCCAGCATTTT. Filled out from reference TRBV7-3 and TRBJ1-5, the complete variable domain reads GAGVSQTPSNKVTEKGKYVELRCDPISGHTALYWYRQSLGQGPEFLIYFQGTGAADDSGLPNDRFFAVRPEGSVSTLKIQRTERGDSAVYLCASSLGTGTNQPQHFGDGTRLSIL.

In its sample, this clonotype was seen a few times. This sequence joins TRBV20-1 and TRBJ2-7, with TRBD2 matching 10 bases. CDR1 is DFQATT, CDR2 SNEGSKA, per germline (reference sequence). The length of the CDR3 is 15 residues. With 3 bases clipped from V and 3 bases from J, the junction kept 8 bases outside the gene matches. The DNA for the CDR3 is TGCAGTGCTAGCCCGGGGCTAGCGGGAGACTACGAGCAGTACTTC. Its translation is CSASPGLAGDYEQYF.

The rearrangement links TRBV19 to TRBJ2-7, with a possible D match to TRBD2 (6 bases). Deletions cut 5 bases from V and 0 bases from J, with 14 bases between. The CDR3 totals 15 residues. Germline CDR1 and CDR2: LNHDA and SQIVND (reference sequence). CDR3 sequence: CASSASVYSSYEQYF. For the CDR3, the DNA is TGTGCCAGTAGTGCTAGCGTCTATAGCTCCTACGAGCAGTACTTC.

As regards this clonotype: The CDR3 does not close with the conserved phenylalanine or tryptophan, likely indicating a read error. The rearrangement links TRBV20-1 to TRBJ2-7, with D possibly TRBD2 on 5 matching bases. With 0 bases removed from V and 5 bases from J, the gap between germline ends came to 17 bases. Germline CDR1 is DFQATT and CDR2 is SNEGSKA (reference sequence). The CDR3 consists of 15 residues. In DNA form, the CDR3 reads TGCAGTGCTAGAGAACCCTTTCGAGTCGGGGACGAGCAGTACTCC. Translation: CSAREPFRVGDEQYS.

The V and J genes are TRBV7-2 and TRBJ1-5, with D possibly matching TRBD1 (6 bases). In germline, CDR1 is SGHTA, CDR2 FQGNSA. V was cut by 4 bases and J by 5 bases, with 9 bases left in between. CDR3 size: 13 residues. DNA of the CDR3: TGTGCCAGCAGCTCTCCAGGGGATCAGCCCCAGCATTTT. It translates to CASSSPGDQPQHF.

This clonotype was observed a handful of times. This chain joins TRBV13 and TRBJ2-2, with D unresolved. This CDR3 has 16 residues. Germline loops: CDR1 PRHDT, CDR2 FYEKMQ (reference sequence). Trimming removed 5 bases from V and 0 bases from J, with 13 bases in between. The CDR3 loop reads CASSPPWTANTGELFF. For the CDR3, the DNA is TGTGCCAGCAGCCCTCCCTGGACCGCGAACACCGGGGAGCTGTTTTTT.

This clonotype was picked up many times. J is TRBJ2-7 and V is TRBV7-2; 11 positions match TRBD2. CDR1 is SGHTA, CDR2 FQGNSA, per germline. CDR3 length equals 17 residues. The V segment lost 4 bases and the J segment 4 bases; nucleotides outside the gene matches: 12. This CDR3 reads CASSSHSGRATFYEQYF. The CDR3, as DNA: TGTGCCAGCAGCTCCCATAGCGGGAGGGCTACGTTTTACGAGCAGTACTTC.

This clonotype was detected a few times. The V and J genes are TRBV15 and TRBJ2-7; 7 positions agree with TRBD2. This CDR3 contains 15 residues. CDR1 LNHNV and CDR2 YYDKDF come from the germline V gene (reference sequence). After removal of 4 bases from V and 0 bases from J, the junction contained 6 bases not matched to a gene. The CDR3 DNA follows: TGTGCCACCAGCATGGTTGGGACTAACTCCTACGAGCAGTACTTC. This gives the protein CATSMVGTNSYEQYF.

To note about this clonotype: A much larger clone lies one base from this, so it may be a read error. The chain has TRBV28 and TRBJ2-7; possibly TRBD1 for D (5 bases). Germline CDR1 MDHEN, CDR2 SYDVKM. The CDR3 contains 17 residues. Trimming removed 4 bases from V and 0 bases from J, with 19 bases in between. The CDR3 protein is CASSSRRTGLNSYEQYF. In DNA form, the CDR3 reads TGTGCCAGCAGTTCTAGGCGAACAGGCCTGAACTCCTACGAGCAGTACTTC.

This clonotype was seen more than once but under ten times. J is TRBJ1-2 and V is TRBV5-1; D is unresolved. The V gene lost 2 bases and the J gene lost 7 bases, with 12 bases spanning the gap. This CDR3 region has 13 residues. Germline CDR1 SGHRS, CDR2 YFSETQ. The CDR3 region has the DNA TGCGCCAGCAGCTTTGGGATCGGGGTTGGCTACACCTTC. Protein: CASSFGIGVGYTF.

The sample holds many counts of this clonotype. V is TRBV7-8 and J is TRBJ1-1, with a possible D match to TRBD1 (5 bases). Germline V CDR1 and CDR2: SGHVS, FQNEAQ. The V end was cut by 8 bases, the J end by 10 bases, with 17 bases between. The length of the CDR3 is 12 residues. CDR3 bases: TGTGCCAGCTCTCTTGGGCATAGGGGAGCTTTCTTT. Its protein product is CASSLGHRGAFF.

This clonotype was counted between two and nine times. The V gene is TRBV4-1, the J gene TRBJ2-5; no clear D gene. CDR1 is MGHRA and CDR2 is YSYEKL in the germline V gene. This CDR3 has 13 residues. V gave up 6 bases and J gave up 4 bases, with 12 bases separating them. CDR3 coding DNA: TGCGCCAGCAGTCGACTCCTAGTAGAGACCCAGTACTTC. This codes for CASSRLLVETQYF.

This clonotype was counted between two and nine times. The rearrangement joins TRBV6-5 to TRBJ1-1; TRBD1 is a possible D gene (5 bases). Germline CDR1 MNHEY, CDR2 SVGAGI. CDR3 size: 18 residues. V was shortened by 2 bases and J by 3 bases, with 22 bases between the two germline ends. As DNA, the CDR3 is TGTGCCAGCAGTTACCCTAACCGGGACCCTACCGAGGACACTGAAGCTTTCTTT. Its protein product is CASSYPNRDPTEDTEAFF.

This clonotype was detected ten times or more. The chain is built from TRBV11-1 and TRBJ1-1; tentative D call: TRBD1 (5 bases). The CDR3 is made up of 14 amino acids. Germline-derived CDR1 and CDR2 are SGHAT and FQDESV (reference sequence). The V gene lost 5 bases and the J gene lost 5 bases, with 15 bases spanning the gap. The CDR3 reads CASSTDQGGTEAFF. Here the CDR3 DNA reads TGTGCCAGCAGCACGGACCAGGGCGGAACTGAAGCTTTCTTT.

The table lists this clonotype with many counts. The V and J genes are TRBV6-1 and TRBJ1-2, with TRBD1 as a possible D gene (6 bases). CDR1 and CDR2 (germline): MNHNS, SASEGT. V gave up 6 bases and J gave up 0 bases, with 8 bases separating them. This CDR3 region has 13 residues. CDR3 region: CASRRDTNYGYTF. In DNA, the CDR3 is TGTGCCAGCAGAAGGGACACTAACTATGGCTACACCTTC.

The table lists this clonotype with many counts. J is TRBJ2-5 and V is TRBV20-1; D uncertain. The CDR3 totals 13 residues. V lost 1 base and J 3 bases, leaving 9 bases between the germline ends. Germline CDR1 is DFQATT and CDR2 is SNEGSKA (reference sequence). The CDR3 protein is CSARAWPEETQYF. CDR3 nucleotide sequence: TGCAGTGCTAGAGCCTGGCCTGAAGAGACCCAGTACTTC.